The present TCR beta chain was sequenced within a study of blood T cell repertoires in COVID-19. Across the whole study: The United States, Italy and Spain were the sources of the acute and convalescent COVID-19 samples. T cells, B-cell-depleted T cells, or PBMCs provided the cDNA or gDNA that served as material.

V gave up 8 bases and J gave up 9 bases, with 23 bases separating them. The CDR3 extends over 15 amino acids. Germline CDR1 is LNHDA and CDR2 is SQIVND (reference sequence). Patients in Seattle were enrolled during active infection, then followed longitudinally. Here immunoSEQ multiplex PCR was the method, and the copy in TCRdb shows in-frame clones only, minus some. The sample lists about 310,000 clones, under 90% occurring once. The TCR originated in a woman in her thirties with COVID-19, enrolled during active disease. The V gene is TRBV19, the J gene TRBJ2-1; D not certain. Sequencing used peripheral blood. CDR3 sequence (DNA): TGTGCCAGTGCACTCCAACCGTCCTCTGTGTCTGAGCAGTTCTTC. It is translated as CASALQPSSVSEQFF. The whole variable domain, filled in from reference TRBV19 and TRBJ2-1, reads DGGITQSPKYLFRKEGQNVTLSCEQNLNHDAMYWYRQDPGQGLRLIYYSQIVNDFQKGDIAEGYSVSREKKESFPLTVTSAQKNPTAFYLCASALQPSSVSEQFFGPGTRLTVL.